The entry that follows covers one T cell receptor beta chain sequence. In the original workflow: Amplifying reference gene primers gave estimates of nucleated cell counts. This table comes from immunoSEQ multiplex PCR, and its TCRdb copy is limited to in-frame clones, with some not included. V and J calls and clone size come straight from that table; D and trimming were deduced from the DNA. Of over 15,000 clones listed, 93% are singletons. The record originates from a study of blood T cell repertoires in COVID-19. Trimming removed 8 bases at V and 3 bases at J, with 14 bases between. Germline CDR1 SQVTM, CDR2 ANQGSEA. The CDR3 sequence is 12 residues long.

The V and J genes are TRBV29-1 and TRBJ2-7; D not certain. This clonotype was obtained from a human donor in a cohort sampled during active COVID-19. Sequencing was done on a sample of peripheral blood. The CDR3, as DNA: TGCAGCCCTCAAGAGGAGTTCTACGAGCAGTACTTC. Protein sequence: CSPQEEFYEQYF.